This record looks at one T cell receptor beta chain sequence and its context. The length of the CDR3 is 15 residues. With V trimmed by 0 bases and J by 8 bases, 6 bases remained unmatched. CDR1 and CDR2 (germline): SGHNT, YYREEE (reference sequence). The TCR beta repertoire was assessed by survey-level immunoSEQ sequencing. The method was immunoSEQ multiplex PCR; TCRdb's version includes in-frame clones alone and lacks a portion of them. The table records about 50,000 clones, 93% of them present only once. The chain joins TRBV5-4 to TRBJ2-1, with 9 bases lining up with TRBD2. The TCR was taken from a man aged 35 to 55 with rheumatoid arthritis. The material sequenced was PBMCs. The DNA for the CDR3 is TGTGCCAGCAGCTTGGAAGCGGGGGGTGTCGATGAGCAGTTCTTC. It encodes CASSLEAGGVDEQFF.